The rows below give T cell receptor beta chains drawn from one sample of a study of T cell changes during pregnancy in multiple sclerosis. Using immunoSEQ multiplex PCR, the repertoire was profiled, and TCRdb retains in-frame clones only, with some absent. The data show 75,000 to 80,000 clones, about 92% seen once. The sequencing here drew on peripheral blood, taken after pregnancy. Receptor source: a female donor in good health, enrolled as a control in a pregnancy study. CDR3s include the opening cysteine and the closing phenylalanine or tryptophan. Each record gives: clone size, D gene, J gene, V gene, CDR3 DNA, CDR3 protein. A D gene is named only where the DNA matches it firmly. A row's size may be missing; if present it is once, few, many or a size class.

abundance: .; d_gene: .; j_gene: TRBJ2-5; v_gene: TRBV7-9; CDR3nt: TGTGCCAGCAGCGAAACCCAGGGTTTTGAGACCCAGTACTTC; CDR3aa: CASSETQGFETQYF
abundance: once; d_gene: TRBD2; j_gene: TRBJ2-5; v_gene: TRBV5-1; CDR3nt: TGCGCCAGCAGCCCCACTTCGGGGGGGCGAGAGACCCAGTACTTC; CDR3aa: CASSPTSGGRETQYF
abundance: .; d_gene: .; j_gene: TRBJ2-7; v_gene: TRBV2; CDR3nt: TGTGCCAGCTTCGACAGTCGTAATCCACAATACGGGCAGTACTTC; CDR3aa: CASFDSRNPQYGQYF
abundance: .; d_gene: TRBD2; j_gene: TRBJ2-1; v_gene: TRBV18; CDR3nt: TGTGCCAGTAACCGGGGGGGAGGCCTCAATGAGCAGTTCTTC; CDR3aa: CASNRGGGLNEQFF
abundance: .; d_gene: TRBD2; j_gene: TRBJ2-7; v_gene: TRBV5-1; CDR3nt: TGCGCCAGCAGCTTGGATTCTAGCGGGAAGAATCACGAGCAGTACTTC; CDR3aa: CASSLDSSGKNHEQYF
abundance: .; d_gene: TRBD1; j_gene: TRBJ1-5; v_gene: TRBV19; CDR3nt: TGTGCCAGTAGTATAGTGGGGACAGGGGCTCAGCCCCAGCATTTT; CDR3aa: CASSIVGTGAQPQHF
abundance: .; d_gene: .; j_gene: TRBJ1-6; v_gene: TRBV10-2; CDR3nt: TGCGCCAGCAGTGCGAACAGGTCTGGTTCACCCCTCCACTTT; CDR3aa: CASSANRSGSPLHF
abundance: .; d_gene: TRBD1; j_gene: TRBJ2-1; v_gene: TRBV7-3; CDR3nt: TGTGCCAGCAGCTCGGGGACAGGACTTAATGAGCAGTTCTTC; CDR3aa: CASSSGTGLNEQFF
abundance: .; d_gene: .; j_gene: TRBJ1-2; v_gene: TRBV4-1; CDR3nt: TGCGCCAGCAGCCTCCGGGAAAAATATGGCTACACCTTC; CDR3aa: CASSLREKYGYTF
abundance: .; d_gene: TRBD1; j_gene: TRBJ1-2; v_gene: TRBV7-8; CDR3nt: TGTGCCAGCAGCCCACGACAGGGTCCTGGCTACACCTTC; CDR3aa: CASSPRQGPGYTF
abundance: .; d_gene: TRBD1; j_gene: TRBJ2-7; v_gene: TRBV7-3; CDR3nt: TGTGCCAGCAGCCAAGGGGGCCCACTCTCCTACGAGCAGTACTTC; CDR3aa: CASSQGGPLSYEQYF